This TCR beta chain was identified during a study of cytomegalovirus exposure and HLA in healthy donors. The PCR was carried out with 60 Vbeta primers and 13 Jbeta primers. Sequencing was performed with immunoSEQ multiplex PCR; in TCRdb, only in-frame clones are kept and a portion is missing. The sample carries about 190,000 clones, around 84% recorded once. On this clone: What it recognizes is unknown. The junction departs from the called germline gene at one end, perhaps through a read error.

Study-level points and caveats: Common viral pathogens seemed, in a later analysis, to connect with several of the most significant clusters. Previously analyzed data showed that most TCR beta V segments were productive at a frequency of about 87% or about 30%.

Per the germline V gene, CDR1 is LNHDA and CDR2 is SQIVND (reference sequence). The CDR3 covers 16 residues. This clonotype was obtained from a woman aged 18-30 years in good health and CMV-seronegative. Sequencing input: PBMCs. The chain couples TRBV19 to TRBJ1-5, with TRBD1 matching over 8 bases. The CDR3 is CVSSIADRGLNQPQHF. DNA of the CDR3: TGTGTCAGTAGTATAGCTGACAGGGGCTTGAATCAGCCCCAGCATTTT.